These T cell receptor beta chains were read from a single sample in a study of cytomegalovirus exposure and HLA in healthy donors. Generated by immunoSEQ multiplex PCR, the TCRdb table keeps only in-frame clones and is missing some. The sample carries about 170,000 clones, 82% recorded once. The source material was PBMCs. Every receptor here comes from a male donor in good health and CMV-seronegative. The CDR3 runs from the conserved cysteine through the conserved F or W. The D gene is left open where the match is weak. Part of the rows lack a size; the others show once, few, many or a class for expanded clones.

J: TRBJ2-7; V: TRBV1; size: .; D: .; CDR3: CTSSRKVRDCGTAYEQYF; DNA: TGCACCAGCAGCCGAAAGGTCCGGGACTGCGGGACGGCCTACGAGCAGTACTTC
J: TRBJ1-1; V: TRBV5-1; size: .; D: .; CDR3: CASRNTGNTEAFF; DNA: TGCGCCAGCAGAAATACAGGGAACACTGAAGCTTTCTTT
J: TRBJ1-3; V: TRBV7-6; size: .; D: TRBD1; CDR3: CASSLTGLNTIYF; DNA: TGTGCCAGCAGTCTGACAGGGTTGAACACCATATATTTT
J: TRBJ2-7; V: TRBV9; size: .; D: TRBD1; CDR3: CASSVGVTGSYEQYF; DNA: TGTGCCAGCAGCGTAGGAGTGACAGGGTCCTACGAGCAGTACTTC
J: TRBJ2-1; V: TRBV5-1; size: .; D: .; CDR3: CASSLVPPGQGYNEQFF; DNA: TGCGCCAGCAGCTTGGTTCCGCCCGGACAAGGTTACAATGAGCAGTTCTTC
J: TRBJ1-3; V: TRBV7-2; size: .; D: TRBD1; CDR3: CASSLEAGGGNTIYF; DNA: TGTGCCAGCAGCTTAGAAGCAGGGGGTGGAAACACCATATATTTT
J: TRBJ1-2; V: TRBV7-2; size: .; D: TRBD1; CDR3: CASSSLTGAYGYTF; DNA: TGTGCCAGCAGCTCGTTGACAGGGGCCTATGGCTACACCTTC
J: TRBJ2-7; V: TRBV7-2; size: .; D: TRBD2; CDR3: CASSLQAGEYEQYF; DNA: TGTGCCAGCAGCTTACAAGCGGGGGAGTACGAGCAGTACTTC
J: TRBJ2-1; V: TRBV7-3; size: .; D: .; CDR3: CASSLNPDSNEQFF; DNA: TGTGCCAGCAGCTTAAACCCGGACAGCAATGAGCAGTTCTTC
J: TRBJ2-3; V: TRBV6-4; size: .; D: TRBD2; CDR3: CASSGLAGEPSTDTQYF; DNA: TGTGCCAGCAGTGGACTAGCGGGGGAGCCTAGCACAGATACGCAGTATTTT
J: TRBJ2-2; V: TRBV7-3; size: .; D: .; CDR3: CASSPSLTPNTGELFF; DNA: TGTGCCAGCAGCCCGAGTCTGACACCGAACACCGGGGAGCTGTTTTTT
J: TRBJ2-5; V: TRBV19; size: .; D: TRBD2; CDR3: CASSSRLAIETQYF; DNA: TGTGCCAGTAGTTCCCGACTAGCGATAGAGACCCAGTACTTC
J: TRBJ2-3; V: TRBV11-3; size: .; D: .; CDR3: CASSLDGELTDTQYF; DNA: TGTGCCAGCAGCTTAGACGGGGAGCTCACAGATACGCAGTATTTT
J: TRBJ2-3; V: TRBV5-1; size: .; D: TRBD2; CDR3: CASSSLGGGRDTQYF; DNA: TGCGCCAGCAGCTCACTCGGGGGGGGGAGAGATACGCAGTATTTT
J: TRBJ1-5; V: TRBV21-1; size: once; D: .; CDR3: CASSILRQGHGTQHF; DNA: TGTGCCAGCAGCATCCTGAGACAGGGACATGGGACCCAGCATTTT
J: TRBJ1-5; V: TRBV2; size: .; D: TRBD1; CDR3: CASSAGTASNQPQHF; DNA: TGTGCCAGCAGTGCAGGGACAGCTAGCAATCAGCCCCAGCATTTT
J: TRBJ1-1; V: TRBV19; size: .; D: .; CDR3: CASKYTGTAFF; DNA: TGTGCCAGTAAATATACAGGGACGGCTTTCTTT
J: TRBJ2-7; V: TRBV28; size: .; D: .; CDR3: CASSLGSTYEQYF; DNA: TGTGCCAGCAGTTTGGGCAGTACCTACGAGCAGTACTTC
J: TRBJ2-1; V: TRBV7-2; size: .; D: TRBD2; CDR3: CASSPHSGSIYNEQFF; DNA: TGTGCCAGCAGCCCACATAGCGGGTCCATATACAATGAGCAGTTCTTC
J: TRBJ2-2; V: TRBV19; size: .; D: .; CDR3: CASSSSGTNTGELFF; DNA: TGTGCCAGTAGTAGTAGCGGAACGAACACCGGGGAGCTGTTTTTT
J: TRBJ1-1; V: TRBV28; size: .; D: .; CDR3: CAGGEGGPNTEAFF; DNA: TGTGCCGGCGGGGAGGGGGGTCCGAACACTGAAGCTTTCTTT
J: TRBJ2-6; V: TRBV28; size: .; D: TRBD1; CDR3: CASSPGQINSGANVLTF; DNA: TGTGCCAGCAGTCCGGGACAGATTAACTCTGGGGCCAACGTCCTGACTTTC
J: TRBJ2-7; V: TRBV7-8; size: .; D: .; CDR3: CASSYGAEPYEQYF; DNA: TGTGCCAGCAGCTACGGAGCGGAACCCTACGAGCAGTACTTC
J: TRBJ2-7; V: TRBV5-1; size: .; D: .; CDR3: CASSQYPLIEQYF; DNA: TGCGCCAGCAGCCAATACCCCCTCATCGAGCAGTACTTC
J: TRBJ2-7; V: TRBV4-1; size: .; D: TRBD2; CDR3: CASSQVGLGSYEQYF; DNA: TGCGCCAGCAGCCAAGTCGGACTAGGTTCCTACGAGCAGTACTTC
J: TRBJ1-2; V: TRBV2; size: few; D: .; CDR3: CASSGGRGYTF; DNA: TGTGCCAGCAGTGGTGGGAGGGGTTACACCTTC
J: TRBJ2-7; V: TRBV2; size: .; D: .; CDR3: CASGGTAYEQYF; DNA: TGTGCCAGCGGGGGGACCGCCTACGAGCAGTACTTC
J: TRBJ2-5; V: TRBV7-2; size: few; D: TRBD2; CDR3: CASSLSGNRRETQYF; DNA: TGTGCCAGCAGCTTAAGCGGGAACCGACGGGAGACCCAGTACTTC
J: TRBJ1-1; V: TRBV9; size: .; D: TRBD1; CDR3: CASSFATGGMNTEAFF; DNA: TGTGCCAGCAGCTTCGCGACAGGGGGCATGAACACTGAAGCTTTCTTT
J: TRBJ2-7; V: TRBV6-6; size: .; D: TRBD2; CDR3: CASIKTSGNSYEQYF; DNA: TGTGCCAGCATAAAGACTAGCGGCAACTCCTACGAGCAGTACTTC
J: TRBJ1-5; V: TRBV28; size: .; D: .; CDR3: CASSFPIGLNSNQPQHF; DNA: TGTGCCAGCAGTTTCCCAATAGGACTGAATAGCAATCAGCCCCAGCATTTT
J: TRBJ1-1; V: TRBV18; size: .; D: TRBD1; CDR3: CASSPGQANTEAFF; DNA: TGTGCCAGCTCACCAGGACAGGCCAACACTGAAGCTTTCTTT
J: TRBJ1-6; V: TRBV6-6; size: few; D: .; CDR3: CASSKTGPVSPLHF; DNA: TGTGCCAGCAGCAAGACAGGTCCAGTCTCACCCCTCCACTTT
J: TRBJ2-1; V: TRBV2; size: .; D: .; CDR3: CASSEDFYNEQFF; DNA: TGTGCCAGCAGTGAAGACTTCTACAATGAGCAGTTCTTC
J: TRBJ1-2; V: TRBV4-3; size: .; D: .; CDR3: CASAPWAGPPFYGYTF; DNA: TGCGCCTCTGCCCCGTGGGCTGGCCCTCCCTTCTATGGCTACACCTTC
J: TRBJ1-1; V: TRBV6-6; size: .; D: TRBD1; CDR3: CASSRTGVDTEAFF; DNA: TGTGCCAGCAGTCGAACAGGGGTAGACACTGAAGCTTTCTTT
J: TRBJ1-2; V: TRBV18; size: once; D: TRBD1; CDR3: CASSPDRDYGYTF; DNA: TGTGCCAGCTCTCCGGACAGGGACTATGGCTACACCTTC
J: TRBJ2-3; V: TRBV5-1; size: few; D: .; CDR3: CASSWVAGGWDTDTQYF; DNA: TGCGCCAGCAGCTGGGTGGCAGGAGGGTGGGACACAGATACGCAGTATTTT
J: TRBJ2-1; V: TRBV21-1; size: .; D: .; CDR3: CASSARGGYNEQFF; DNA: TGTGCCAGCAGCGCAAGAGGAGGGTACAATGAGCAGTTCTTC
J: TRBJ1-5; V: TRBV2; size: .; D: .; CDR3: CASSAGLNQPQHF; DNA: TGTGCCAGCAGCGCAGGGCTCAATCAGCCCCAGCATTTT
J: TRBJ2-3; V: TRBV20-1; size: .; D: .; CDR3: CSASVLTSQYF; DNA: TGCAGTGCTAGCGTACTAACCTCGCAGTATTTT
J: TRBJ2-7; V: TRBV30; size: .; D: TRBD1; CDR3: CACRDRGYEQYF; DNA: TGTGCCTGCCGGGACAGGGGGTACGAGCAGTACTTC
J: TRBJ2-7; V: TRBV7-9; size: .; D: .; CDR3: CASSFRQLYEQYF; DNA: TGTGCCAGCAGCTTCAGACAATTATACGAGCAGTACTTC
J: TRBJ1-2; V: TRBV19; size: .; D: TRBD1; CDR3: CASSSGTGNYGYTF; DNA: TGTGCCAGTAGCTCCGGGACAGGCAACTATGGCTACACCTTC
J: TRBJ2-7; V: TRBV4-2; size: .; D: TRBD2; CDR3: CASSQSVAGAVEQYF; DNA: TGTGCCAGCAGCCAATCGGTAGCGGGAGCTGTCGAGCAGTACTTC